The 17 T cell receptor beta chains given below trace back to one sample, sequenced in a study of T cells after yellow fever vaccination. TCRdb redid the calling of the 5' RACE reads with MiXCR, one entry per CDR3 protein. Seen here are 300,000 to 350,000 distinct CDR3 sequences, around 4.1% observed once, and the top ten hold 20% to 30%. The material sequenced was PBMCs, taken 5 days after the yellow fever booster vaccination. The origin of the receptors is a man between 18 and 35 years old who received the YFV17D yellow fever vaccine.

The rearrangement joins TRBV12-3 or TRBV12-4 to TRBJ2-6, with 10 positions matching TRBD1. This CDR3 comprises 19 residues. J lost 1 base, V lost 5 bases, and 11 bases had no gene match. The CDR3 reads CASSIRQGALVSGANVLTF. The CDR3 region has the DNA TGTGCCAGCAGTATACGACAGGGGGCGTTGGTATCTGGGGCCAACGTCCTGACTTTC.

In this sample, this clonotype turned up a few times. The rearrangement joins TRBV6-2 or TRBV6-3 to TRBJ1-1, with 8 nucleotides matching TRBD1. Germline V lookup: CDR1 MNHEY, CDR2 SVGEGT. The CDR3 totals 17 residues. The V segment lost 6 bases and the J segment 4 bases; nucleotides outside the gene matches: 16. CDR3 residues: CASSTPRTGRVSTEAFF. The CDR3 region has the DNA TGTGCCAGCAGCACCCCTAGGACAGGGCGGGTGAGCACTGAAGCTTTCTTT.

This clonotype was seen a handful of times. The rearrangement joins TRBV27 to TRBJ1-1; D call uncertain. Trimming stripped 4 bases from V and 0 bases from J, with 12 bases between. Germline V gene data show CDR1 as MNHEY and CDR2 as SMNVEV (reference sequence). The CDR3 has 15 amino acids. For the CDR3, the DNA is TGTGCCAGCAGTTATAGTCCAGTCATGAACACTGAAGCTTTCTTT. It codes for CASSYSPVMNTEAFF.

The table lists this clonotype with many counts. The V call is TRBV27, the J call TRBJ2-3; 12 bases are a match to TRBD1. This CDR3 spans 17 amino acids. After removal of 5 bases from V and 7 bases from J, the junction contained 13 bases not matched to a gene. From germline, CDR1 is MNHEY and CDR2 SMNVEV (reference sequence). The DNA of the CDR3 is TGTGCCAGCAGTCCTCCCTCGGGACAGGGGGCTGGAAATACGCAGTATTTT. Its translation: CASSPPSGQGAGNTQYF.

Only a few counts were recorded for this clonotype. The genes are TRBV14 and TRBJ2-7, with TRBD1 matching 9 bases. The CDR3 loop spans 16 amino acids. V shed 5 bases and J 2 bases; nucleotides not matched to a gene: 10. Per germline, CDR1 SGHDN and CDR2 FVKESK. CDR3 DNA: TGTGCCAGCAGCGGAAGACAGGGGGTATCCCCCTACGAGCAGTACTTC. This translates into CASSGRQGVSPYEQYF.

This clonotype was recorded at least ten times. The genes are TRBV5-4 and TRBJ2-1; D gene ambiguous. This CDR3 has 12 residues. CDR1 is SGHNT, CDR2 YYREEE, per germline (reference sequence). Trimming shortened V by 0 bases and J by 9 bases, and 7 bases separated the two germline ends. The CDR3, as DNA: TGTGCCAGCAGCTTGGACCTTGGTGAGCAGTTCTTC. Its protein product is CASSLDLGEQFF.

This clonotype has just a few counts. CDR3 coding DNA: TGTGCCAGCAGCTCCCACAGGGCGGGTAATGAAAAACTGTTTTTT. Translation gives CASSSHRAGNEKLFF. The chain combines TRBV7-8 with TRBJ1-4, with a possible D match to TRBD1 (6 bases). Trimming removed 4 bases at V and 4 bases at J, with 13 bases between. Germline V gene sequence: CDR1 SGHVS, CDR2 FQNEAQ. The CDR3 runs 15 residues.

This clonotype was counted a few times. This chain uses TRBV20-1 with TRBJ2-2; unclear D gene. Germline lookup yields CDR1 DFQATT and CDR2 SNEGSKA (reference sequence). V gave up 4 bases and J gave up 3 bases, with 12 bases separating them. The CDR3 runs to 14 residues. CDR3 in amino acids: CSAIAPRDTGELFF. The CDR3 nucleotides read TGCAGTGCTATTGCCCCCAGAGACACCGGGGAGCTGTTTTTT.

This clonotype was found many times. V and J are TRBV4-1 and TRBJ2-7; D might be TRBD1 (6 bases). Germline V gene data show CDR1 as MGHRA and CDR2 as YSYEKL. Trimming left V 2 bases short and J 0 bases short, with 8 bases between. This CDR3 contains 14 residues. CDR3 coding DNA: TGCGCCAGCAGCCAAACAGGGAGCTCCTACGAGCAGTACTTC. This translates into CASSQTGSSYEQYF.

The chain carries TRBV20-1 and TRBJ2-1; the match to TRBD2 covers 11 bases. V trimming: 4 bases; J trimming: 8 bases; junction bases outside the gene matches: 4. CDR1 is DFQATT, CDR2 SNEGSKA, per germline (reference sequence). This CDR3 is built from 13 residues. The CDR3 nucleotides read TGCAGTGCTATAGCGGGGGGGCTCTATGAGCAGTTCTTC. It specifies CSAIAGGLYEQFF.

The V and J genes are TRBV7-3 and TRBJ2-2; D remains unclear. Trimming left V 4 bases short and J 1 base short, with 4 bases between. Per the germline V gene, CDR1 is SGHTA and CDR2 is FQGTGA. This CDR3 region has 13 residues. CDR3 in amino acids: CASSYGNTGELFF. The DNA for the CDR3 is TGTGCCAGCAGCTATGGGAACACCGGGGAGCTGTTTTTT.

The rearrangement uses TRBV12-3 or TRBV12-4 and TRBJ2-1; TRBD1 matches 8 bases. The V gene end was trimmed by 7 bases and the J gene end by 4 bases; junction bases not matched to a gene: 3. The CDR3 loop spans 13 amino acids. The chain's CDR3 is CASIGQGYNEQFF. As DNA, the CDR3 is TGTGCCAGCATTGGACAGGGATACAATGAGCAGTTCTTC.

In its sample, this clonotype was seen many times. The chain employs TRBV25-1 and TRBJ1-5; D is unresolved. The CDR3 is made up of 14 amino acids. Germline CDR1 and CDR2: MGHDK and SYGVNS. V lost 0 bases and J lost 6, with 9 bases in between. CDR3 loop: CASSEYTDFQPQHF. The CDR3 region has the DNA TGTGCCAGCAGTGAATATACAGATTTTCAGCCCCAGCATTTT.

The rearrangement uses TRBV10-3 and TRBJ1-2; D is unresolved. The CDR3 totals 14 residues. V gave up 5 bases and J gave up 1 base, with 11 bases separating them. The V gene's germline CDR1 is ENHRY and CDR2 SYGVKD. The CDR3 is CAISSDVDNYGYTF. The CDR3 nucleotides are TGTGCCATCAGTTCCGACGTCGATAACTATGGCTACACCTTC.

This clonotype appeared many times. The V and J genes are TRBV18 and TRBJ2-3; 10 nucleotides align to TRBD2. This CDR3 is 16 amino acids long. V was pared by 3 bases and J by 2 bases, with 5 bases of the junction left unmatched. CDR1 is KGHSH, CDR2 LQKENI, per germline. The CDR3 is CASSPPSGGLTDTQYF. The CDR3 DNA follows: TGTGCCAGCTCACCTCCTAGCGGGGGCCTCACAGATACGCAGTATTTT.

V usage is TRBV7-9 and J usage is TRBJ2-7; unclear D gene. Looked up from germline, CDR1 is SEHNR and CDR2 is FQNEAQ (reference sequence). V was clipped by 3 bases and J by 6 bases, with 9 bases between them. CDR3 length equals 12 residues. For the CDR3, the DNA is TGTGCCAGCAGCTTTTCAGCAAGCGAGCAGTACGTC. It translates to CASSFSASEQYV.

This clonotype was observed many times. The chain has TRBV12-3 or TRBV12-4 and TRBJ1-5; a weak D match, TRBD1 (6 bases). The CDR3 length is 13 residues. Deletions cut 5 bases from V and 4 bases from J, with 9 bases between. The DNA of the CDR3 is TGTGCCAGCAGTCCGGACAGAAATCAGCCCCAGCATTTT. This gives the protein CASSPDRNQPQHF.